Presented here are 24 T cell receptor beta chains from one specimen sequenced in a study of OX40 agonist ivuxolimab in advanced cancers. Here immunoSEQ multiplex PCR was the method, and the copy in TCRdb shows in-frame clones only, minus some. In the table there are under 95,000 clones, approximately 85% of which are singletons. The sequences come from CD4+ or CD8+ T cells sorted from blood, collected in a trial of the OX40 agonist ivuxolimab. Source of these receptors: an adult with an advanced solid tumor such as melanoma, head and neck, liver or kidney cancer.

About this clone: Other DNA sequences in the same sample also yield this CDR3. The genes are TRBV2 and TRBJ1-4; D ambiguous. The CDR3 is 13 residues long. Germline V gene data show CDR1 as SNHLY and CDR2 as FYNNEI. Trimming cost V 4 bases and J 5 bases, with 8 bases left between them. This CDR3 reads CASSGRMNEKLFF. CDR3 DNA: TGTGCCAGCAGTGGACGGATGAATGAAAAACTGTTTTTT.

The CDR3 spells CASSRQGSRDYGYTF. The CDR3, as DNA: TGTGCCAGCAGTCGACAGGGCTCCAGGGACTATGGCTACACCTTC. The chain carries TRBV6-5 and TRBJ1-2, with 7 bases fitting TRBD1. CDR3 length: 15 amino acids. V shed 5 bases, J shed 3 bases, and the junction held 9 bases outside the gene matches. The germline V gene encodes CDR1 MNHEY and CDR2 SVGAGI.

The CDR3 region is CASSQVGGAIGYGYTF. The CDR3 nucleotides are TGCGCCAGCAGCCAAGTTGGGGGGGCCATCGGCTATGGCTACACCTTC. This sequence joins TRBV4-3 and TRBJ1-2, with D perhaps TRBD1 (6 bases). This CDR3 has 16 residues. The germline V gene has CDR1 LGHNA and CDR2 YSLEER. The V and J ends lost 1 base and 4 bases respectively, with 16 bases between them.

The V call is TRBV18, the J call TRBJ2-5; D is perhaps TRBD2 (5 bases). Trimming removed 2 bases at V and 7 bases at J, with 8 bases between. Germline CDR1 and CDR2: KGHSH and LQKENI. The CDR3 totals 12 residues. CDR3 in amino acids: CASSPGEGTQYF. For the CDR3, the DNA is TGTGCCAGCTCACCAGGCGAGGGGACCCAGTACTTC. Combining the CDR3 with reference TRBV18 and TRBJ2-5 gives the whole variable domain NAGVMQNPRHLVRRRGQEARLRCSPMKGHSHVYWYRQLPEEGLKFMVYLQKENIIDESGMPKERFSAEFPKEGPSILRIQQVVRGDSAAYFCASSPGEGTQYFGPGTRLLVL.

This sequence joins TRBV4-3 and TRBJ2-4; weak D call: TRBD1 (6 bases). The CDR3 has 18 residues. Germline V gene sequence: CDR1 LGHNA, CDR2 YSLEER. Trimming took off 0 bases at V and 13 bases at J, with 28 bases between the two ends. For the CDR3, the DNA is TGCGCCAGCAGCCAAGACCTCCCACAACGGGACATCCCTATTAACCAGTACTTC. Its translation: CASSQDLPQRDIPINQYF.

Worth noting for this clone: At one end, the junction sequence differs from germline, possibly due to a read error. The genes are TRBV6-5 and TRBJ2-7, with D possibly being TRBD1 (6 bases). CDR3 length equals 11 residues. CDR1 and CDR2 from the germline V gene are MNHEY and SVGAGI. CDR3 DNA: TGTGCCAGCAGTACCACAGGGTATCCCCGCTTC. Encoded protein: CASSTTGYPRF.

The gene calls are TRBV20-1 and TRBJ1-1; D possibly corresponds to TRBD1 (6 bases). The V end lost 3 bases, the J end lost 8 bases, and 10 bases lay between the germline ends. This CDR3 region has 11 residues. Germline CDR1 and CDR2: DFQATT and SNEGSKA (reference sequence). CDR3 in DNA: TGCAGTGCTAGGGAGGACAGAGAAGCTTTCTTT. Residues: CSAREDREAFF.

This chain connects TRBV6-5 to TRBJ2-3, with TRBD2 matching 10 bases. CDR1 and CDR2 from the germline V gene are MNHEY and SVGAGI. Trimming cost V 5 bases and J 4 bases; bases outside gene matches: 3. The CDR3 has 14 residues. The CDR3 spells CASSLAGEADTQYF. CDR3 nucleotides: TGTGCCAGCAGTCTAGCGGGAGAGGCAGATACGCAGTATTTT.

The gene calls are TRBV7-9 and TRBJ2-3; TRBD2 matches 11 bases. V shed 2 bases and J 0 bases; nucleotides not matched to a gene: 4. CDR1 and CDR2 (germline): SEHNR, FQNEAQ (reference sequence). CDR3 length: 17 amino acids. CDR3 coding DNA: TGTGCCAGCAGCTTATGGGGACTAGCGGCTAGCACAGATACGCAGTATTTT. Translated: CASSLWGLAASTDTQYF.

The V and J genes are TRBV30 and TRBJ1-4; 7 positions agree with TRBD1. V lost 3 bases to trimming and J lost 8 bases; unmatched junction nucleotides: 6. The CDR3 is made up of 13 amino acids. CDR1 is GTSNPN, CDR2 SVGIG, per germline (reference sequence). The CDR3, as DNA: TGTGCCTGGAGCCCCATGGACAGGGAAAAACTGTTTTTT. Amino acids: CAWSPMDREKLFF.

This chain uses TRBV11-2 with TRBJ2-2, with TRBD1 matching 8 bases. V lost 3 bases and J lost 4; bases outside the gene matches: 4. Germline-derived CDR1 and CDR2 are SGHAT and FQNNGV. The CDR3 has 15 amino acids. This chain's CDR3 is CASSFPGGGTGELFF. CDR3 bases: TGTGCCAGCAGCTTCCCAGGGGGCGGCACCGGGGAGCTGTTTTTT.

The chain uses TRBV6-1 and TRBJ1-5; D is unclear. The length of the CDR3 is 17 residues. Trimming cost V 3 bases and J 0 bases, with 15 bases left between them. Germline values: CDR1 MNHNS, CDR2 SASEGT. CDR3 DNA sequence: TGTGCCAGCAGTGAGTGGACTCATGGAGGTAGCAATCAGCCCCAGCATTTT. Translated: CASSEWTHGGSNQPQHF.

CDR3 residues: CAIRESSGRGAYNEQFF. CDR3 nucleotides: TGTGCCATCCGGGAGTCTAGCGGGAGGGGGGCCTACAATGAGCAGTTCTTC. The chain uses TRBV10-3 and TRBJ2-1; TRBD2 matches 12 bases. Germline values: CDR1 ENHRY, CDR2 SYGVKD. CDR3 size: 17 residues. V was pared by 8 bases and J by 2 bases, with 10 bases of the junction left unmatched.

This clone was detected only once. In DNA, the CDR3 is TGCAGCGTTGAGGTCCGGGGCCTTAACTATGGCTACACCTTC. Translation gives CSVEVRGLNYGYTF. The rearrangement links TRBV29-1 to TRBJ1-2; D perhaps matches TRBD1 (5 bases). Deletions cut 3 bases from V and 1 base from J, with 12 bases between. CDR1 and CDR2 (germline): SQVTM, ANQGSEA. This CDR3 has 14 residues. Supplemented by reference TRBV29-1 and TRBJ1-2, the full variable domain reads SAVISQKPSRDICQRGTSLTIQCQVDSQVTMMFWYRQQPGQSLTLIATANQGSEATYESGFVIDKFPISRPNLTFSTLTVSNMSPEDSSIYLCSVEVRGLNYGYTFGSGTRLTVV.

The chain links TRBV30 to TRBJ2-7, with D possibly matching TRBD2 (6 bases). V was clipped by 5 bases and J by 4 bases, with 15 bases between them. The CDR3 runs to 13 residues. The V gene's germline CDR1 is GTSNPN and CDR2 SVGIG (reference sequence). The DNA for the CDR3 is TGTGCCTGGGGTAGCGGTACACTTTACGAGCAGTACTTC. This codes for CAWGSGTLYEQYF.

This clone appeared once. The chain combines TRBV5-1 with TRBJ2-1; 9 bases match TRBD2. CDR3 length: 16 residues. Trimming cost V 7 bases and J 0 bases; bases outside gene matches: 8. Germline V gene lookup returns CDR1 SGHRS and CDR2 YFSETQ. The CDR3 spells CASSTSGYSSYNEQFF. CDR3 DNA: TGCGCCAGCTCAACTAGCGGGTACAGCTCCTACAATGAGCAGTTCTTC. The full variable domain, in which reference TRBV5-1 and TRBJ2-1 provide the parts outside the CDR3, is KAGVTQTPRYLIKTRGQQVTLSCSPISGHRSVSWYQQTPGQGLQFLFEYFSETQRNKGNFPGRFSGRQFSNSRSEMNVSTLELGDSALYLCASSTSGYSSYNEQFFGPGTRLTVL.

V is TRBV27 and J is TRBJ1-2, with D unclear. This CDR3 has 13 amino acids. V lost 4 bases and J lost 7, with 13 bases in between. Germline CDR1 is MNHEY and CDR2 is SMNVEV (reference sequence). The CDR3 region is CASSSLGIGGYTF. The CDR3 nucleotides are TGTGCCAGCAGTTCCCTCGGAATTGGTGGCTACACCTTC.

V and J are TRBV7-9 and TRBJ2-1; D may be TRBD2 (7 bases). V lost 1 base, J lost 7 bases, and 11 bases lay in between. This CDR3 is built from 14 residues. The germline CDR1 and CDR2 sequences are SEHNR and FQNEAQ (reference sequence). Written as DNA, the CDR3 is TGTGCCAGCAGCTTAGTAGGGGGGGCAAATGAGCAGTTCTTC. Its translation: CASSLVGGANEQFF.

This CDR3 reads CASSLKDLGELFF. DNA for the CDR3: TGTGCCAGCAGCTTAAAAGACCTCGGGGAGCTGTTTTTT. V usage is TRBV7-9 and J usage is TRBJ2-2, with no clear D. CDR1 and CDR2 from the germline V gene are SEHNR and FQNEAQ (reference sequence). V lost 2 bases to trimming and J lost 7 bases, with 8 bases between them. This CDR3 has 13 amino acids.

CDR3: CASSVRPYKGENQPQHF. CDR3 DNA sequence: TGTGCCAGCAGTGTCCGACCTTACAAAGGCGAAAATCAGCCCCAGCATTTT. This sequence joins TRBV2 and TRBJ1-5, with D uncertain. Germline-derived CDR1 and CDR2 are SNHLY and FYNNEI. Trimming took off 4 bases at V and 4 bases at J, with 20 bases between the two ends. The CDR3 spans 17 residues. Supplemented by reference TRBV2 and TRBJ1-5, the full variable domain reads EPEVTQTPSHQVTQMGQEVILRCVPISNHLYFYWYRQILGQKVEFLVSFYNNEISEKSEIFDDQFSVERPDGSNFTLKIRSTKLEDSAMYFCASSVRPYKGENQPQHFGDGTRLSIL.

The V gene is TRBV5-4, the J gene TRBJ1-2; TRBD1 aligns across 7 bases. Germline loops: CDR1 SGHNT, CDR2 YYREEE (reference sequence). Trimming removed 5 bases from V and 2 bases from J; junction bases left unmatched: 3. This CDR3 region has 13 residues. The CDR3 bases are TGTGCCAGCAGGACAGGGAGCAACTATGGCTACACCTTC. Translated: CASRTGSNYGYTF.

This clone was seen once. The chain couples TRBV7-2 to TRBJ2-7; 9 bases match TRBD2. This CDR3 comprises 15 residues. With 5 bases clipped from V and 3 bases from J, the junction kept 8 bases outside the gene matches. CDR1 and CDR2 from the germline V gene are SGHTA and FQGNSA. The CDR3 loop reads CASSPGSGRLYEQYF. The CDR3 DNA follows: TGTGCCAGCAGCCCGGGTAGCGGGAGACTCTACGAGCAGTACTTC.

This clone has a single count. The CDR3 DNA follows: TGTGCCAGCAGTGGACTAGCGGGCACAGATACGCAGTATTTT. Translated: CASSGLAGTDTQYF. The chain employs TRBV6-6 and TRBJ2-3; 10 positions agree with TRBD2. The CDR3 covers 14 residues. V gave up 5 bases and J gave up 1 base; unmatched junction bases: 0. In germline, CDR1 is MNHNY, CDR2 SVGAGI (reference sequence).

This clone appeared a single time. The V and J genes are TRBV9 and TRBJ1-1; a possible D gene is TRBD1 (6 bases). The V gene lost 4 bases and the J gene lost 4 bases, with 14 bases spanning the gap. The CDR3 runs to 14 residues. The germline CDR1 and CDR2 sequences are SGDLS and YYNGEE. CDR3 sequence (DNA): TGTGCCAGCAGCCCCCACAGGGCTGCCACTGAAGCTTTCTTT. Its protein is CASSPHRAATEAFF.